The source of this T cell receptor beta chain is a study of blood T cell repertoires in COVID-19. Assay: immunoSEQ multiplex PCR; the TCRdb copy retains only in-frame clones and omits some. The data show about 140,000 clones, about 88% seen once. Germline loops: CDR1 LNHDA, CDR2 SQIVND (reference sequence). The CDR3 length is 14 residues. Trimming stripped 1 base from V and 4 bases from J, with 8 bases between. The V and J genes are TRBV19 and TRBJ2-1; D is undetermined. Sequencing used peripheral blood. The source of this sequence is a human donor in a cohort sampled during active COVID-19. CDR3: CASSIVLGYNEQFF. For the CDR3, the DNA is TGTGCCAGTAGTATAGTCCTAGGTTACAATGAGCAGTTCTTC.